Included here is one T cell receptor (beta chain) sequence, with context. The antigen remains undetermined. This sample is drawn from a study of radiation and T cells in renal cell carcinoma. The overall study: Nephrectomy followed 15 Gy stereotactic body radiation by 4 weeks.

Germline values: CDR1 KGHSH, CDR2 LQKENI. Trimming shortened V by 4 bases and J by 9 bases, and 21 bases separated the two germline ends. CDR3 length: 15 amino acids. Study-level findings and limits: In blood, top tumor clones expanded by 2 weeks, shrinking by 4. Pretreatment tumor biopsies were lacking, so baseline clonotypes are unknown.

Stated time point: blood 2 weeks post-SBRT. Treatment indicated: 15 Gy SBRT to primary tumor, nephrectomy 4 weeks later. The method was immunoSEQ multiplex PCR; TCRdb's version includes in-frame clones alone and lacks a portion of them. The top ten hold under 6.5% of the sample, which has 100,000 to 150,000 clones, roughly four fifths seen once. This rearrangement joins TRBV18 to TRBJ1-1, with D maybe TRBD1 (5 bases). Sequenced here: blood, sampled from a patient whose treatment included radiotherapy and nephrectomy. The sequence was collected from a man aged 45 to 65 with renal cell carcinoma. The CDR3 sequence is CASSHTPRQGVQAFF. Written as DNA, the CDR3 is TGTGCCAGCTCACATACCCCGAGGCAGGGAGTACAAGCTTTCTTT.